This T cell receptor (beta chain) was observed in a study of cytomegalovirus exposure and HLA in healthy donors (dated by TCRdb to about 2017). In the study overall: According to a later analysis, the approximately 130 validation repertoires were produced on the same platform as the 600 to 850 repertoires of the first cohort. Along with the roughly 710-subject first cohort, a separate validation cohort of over a hundred different subjects was used. The study was designed to test whether signatures of past pathogen exposure could be identified by cataloging public T cell receptors. The study combined high-throughput TCR immunosequencing, statistical association of individual TCRs with disease status, and machine learning to predict cytomegalovirus infection status.

In the case of this clone: The target of this receptor is not known. Base qualities were left out, and no much larger clone turns up one base away.

The donors were included in the validation cohort of around 120 subjects, a group kept apart from the roughly 700-subject first cohort. The library was generated by the immunoSEQ multiplex PCR assay. The study's own analysis went as follows. A statistical classification framework was developed to diagnose cytomegalovirus status using the catalog of TCR beta chain sequences. The table was pulled from immuneACCESS by TCRdb, which kept in-frame rearrangements only. Such tables lose some clones; where checked, under half of the loss comes from unresolved V genes, and the rest has no known cause. Clonal size and the V and J genes are those of that table, whereas D and trimming came from the DNA. Counted in this sample were approximately 200,000 clones; about 81% of them appeared once. The top ten hold over 0.95% of the sample. Findings and caveats that apply to the study as a whole: The authors suggested that the approach could potentially be extended to other disease states and immunological phenotypes. All 120 or so repertoires were used to score co-occurrence in the validation cohort in a later analysis, because that analysis had no HLA typing for the cohort. Subsequent analysis determined that TCRs grouped into clusters in the first cohort also showed a tendency toward co-occurrence across the approximately 110 validation repertoires, and approximately 94% of cluster scores exceeded 0. A total of fewer than 200 TCR beta chains were listed by the study as associated with cytomegalovirus. In vitro tests confirmed that a few of the cytomegalovirus-associated TCR beta chains recognize cytomegalovirus antigens. The classifier was reported to diagnose cytomegalovirus status with high specificity and sensitivity in both the original cohort and the validation cohort. Most TCR sequences were observed very rarely across donors, whereas some public TCRs were present in many individuals.

CDR1 and CDR2 are drawn from the germline V gene: MDHEN, SYDVKM. V has 7 bases trimmed and J has 1 base trimmed; junction bases matching no gene number 6. Spanning cysteine to phenylalanine, the CDR3 consists of 15 amino acids. The DNA shown is the 45-base CDR3, in frame from base 1. The sequence joins TRBV28 to TRBJ2-7; 11 bases in between match TRBD2. The sequenced material came from PBMCs. The sequence derives from a woman aged 25 to 39 in good health and CMV-seronegative. Here is the DNA: TGTGCCAGCAAGGGCGGGACTAGCGGATCCTACGAGCAGTACTTC. Its product reads: CASKGGTSGSYEQYF. The full variable domain, with segments outside the CDR3 supplied by the reference TRBV28 and TRBJ2-7 proteins, appears as DVKVTQSSRYLVKRTGEKVFLECVQDMDHENMFWYRQDPGLGLRLIYFSYDVKMKEKGDIPEGYSVSREKKERFSLILESASTNQTSMYLCASKGGTSGSYEQYFGPGTRLTVT.